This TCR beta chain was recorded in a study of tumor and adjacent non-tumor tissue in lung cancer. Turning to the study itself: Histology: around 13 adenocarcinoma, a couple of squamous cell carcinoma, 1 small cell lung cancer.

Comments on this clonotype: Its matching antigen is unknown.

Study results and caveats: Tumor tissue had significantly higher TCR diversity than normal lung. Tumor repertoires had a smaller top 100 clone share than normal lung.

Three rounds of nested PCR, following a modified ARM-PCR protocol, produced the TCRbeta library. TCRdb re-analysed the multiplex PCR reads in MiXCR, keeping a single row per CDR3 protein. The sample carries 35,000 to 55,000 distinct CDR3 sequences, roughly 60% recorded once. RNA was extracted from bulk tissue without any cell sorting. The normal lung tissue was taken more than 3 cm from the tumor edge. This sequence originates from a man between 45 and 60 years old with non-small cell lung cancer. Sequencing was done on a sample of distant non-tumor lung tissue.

The CDR3 reads CVISETSGSSYNEQFF. Written as DNA, the CDR3 is TGTGTCATCAGTGAAACTAGCGGGTCCTCCTACAATGAGCAGTTCTTC. The chain uses TRBV6-5 and TRBJ2-1; TRBD2 matches 9 bases. The CDR3 consists of 16 residues. From germline, CDR1 is MNHEY and CDR2 SVGAGI.